The 5 T cell receptor beta chains listed next were all sequenced from one sample in a study of shared clonotypes between healthy human individuals. Clones were read by immunoSEQ multiplex PCR, and TCRdb kept only the in-frame ones, dropping some. The repertoire holds just over 2,000,000 clones, with about 94% as singletons. CD45RO-negative, CCR7-positively selected cells formed the naive CD8 fraction, excluding terminally differentiated effector memory CD45RA+ cells. The specimen sequenced was naive CD8+ T cells sorted from blood. Receptor source: a man aged 18 to 29 in good health.

J is TRBJ2-5 and V is TRBV6-5; 8 bases agree with TRBD1. Germline CDR1 reads MNHEY; CDR2 reads SVGAGI. The CDR3 length is 15 residues. J lost 4 bases, V lost 8 bases, and 12 bases had no gene match. The CDR3 region has the DNA TGTGCCAGCGCACCCCGAGGACAGGGACGAGAGACCCAGTACTTC. Its translation is CASAPRGQGRETQYF.

The chain combines TRBV28 with TRBJ1-2; maybe TRBD1 (6 bases). Germline-derived CDR1 and CDR2 are MDHEN and SYDVKM. Between the trimmed V and J ends, which lost 8 bases and 0 bases, there was a span of 10 bases. The CDR3 sequence is 13 residues long. This chain's CDR3 is CASGAGANYGYTF. DNA for the CDR3: TGTGCCAGCGGGGCAGGGGCTAACTATGGCTACACCTTC.

CDR3: CASSLGSGLAERNEQFF. In DNA form, the CDR3 reads TGTGCCAGCAGCCTGGGGTCGGGACTAGCGGAGAGGAATGAGCAGTTCTTC. The V call is TRBV7-9, the J call TRBJ2-1, with 11 nucleotides matching TRBD2. With 5 bases clipped from V and 7 bases from J, the junction kept 13 bases outside the gene matches. The CDR3 is made up of 17 amino acids. Per the germline V gene, CDR1 is SEHNR and CDR2 is FQNEAQ (reference sequence).

V usage is TRBV27 and J usage is TRBJ1-2, with D perhaps matching TRBD1 (5 bases). The CDR3 sequence is 15 residues long. Trimming pared 2 bases from V and 3 bases from J, leaving 13 bases between. Germline V CDR1 and CDR2: MNHEY, SMNVEV (reference sequence). As DNA, the CDR3 is TGTGCCAGCAGTTTAGGCCGTTCGGGGGACTATGGCTACACCTTC. Translated, it gives CASSLGRSGDYGYTF.

The CDR3 sequence is CASSPQGYAEAFF. In DNA, the CDR3 is TGTGCCAGCAGCCCTCAGGGATACGCTGAAGCTTTCTTT. The chain links TRBV5-6 to TRBJ1-1, with TRBD1 as a possible D gene (5 bases). Deletions cut 4 bases from V and 6 bases from J, with 13 bases between. Germline V gene data show CDR1 as SGHDT and CDR2 as YYEEEE. This CDR3 region has 13 residues.